This record looks at one T cell receptor beta chain sequence and its context. The data originate from a study of T cell changes during pregnancy in multiple sclerosis. The table came from immunoSEQ multiplex PCR; TCRdb's copy has only in-frame clones and leaves some out. The sample contains 55,000 to 65,000 clones, approximately 94% of which appear only once. The CDR3 runs 12 residues. The germline V gene encodes CDR1 MGHRA and CDR2 YSYEKL. Trimming took off 0 bases at V and 7 bases at J, with 6 bases between the two ends. This chain links TRBV4-1 with TRBJ1-1, with unresolved D. The starting material was CD8+ T cells from peripheral blood mononuclear cells, obtained in the third trimester of pregnancy. The clonotype originates from a female donor with multiple sclerosis, enrolled in a pregnancy study. DNA for the CDR3: TGCGCCAGCAGCCAAGATACGGGTGAAGCTTTCTTT. Residues: CASSQDTGEAFF.